Listed here are 5 T cell receptor beta chains from one sample, sequenced in a study of vaccination effects on CD4 cells after COVID-19. With the ViraFEST assay, the study expanded antigen-specific CD4+ T cells using viral peptide pools, then sequenced them. The culture ran for roughly ten days before CD4+ T cells were isolated. Vaccination of participants consisted of two doses of either the BNT162b2 or mRNA-1273 vaccine. Some clones are missing from TCRdb's copy, which holds only in-frame ones; the method was immunoSEQ multiplex PCR. Of some 30,000 clones in the sample, roughly 63% were seen once. Their recognized antigens are unknown. This specimen consisted of CD4+ T cells from PBMCs cultured with SARS-CoV-2 spike peptides, obtained after COVID-19 vaccination. The receptors shown here come from a human donor who received a COVID-19 vaccine.

The chain joins TRBV9 to TRBJ1-6, with D uncertain. There are 13 residues in the CDR3. V shed 1 base and J shed 8 bases, with 7 bases lying between them. Looked up from germline, CDR1 is SGDLS and CDR2 is YYNGEE. The CDR3 reads CASSVSRDSPLHF. The CDR3 DNA is TGTGCCAGCAGCGTATCTAGGGATTCACCCCTCCACTTT. The full variable domain, in which reference TRBV9 and TRBJ1-6 provide the parts outside the CDR3, is DSGVTQTPKHLITATGQRVTLRCSPRSGDLSVYWYQQSLDQGLQFLIQYYNGEERAKGNILERFSAQQFPDLHSELNLSSLELGDSALYFCASSVSRDSPLHFGNGTRLTVT.

V is TRBV9 and J is TRBJ1-2, with D perhaps TRBD1 (5 bases). Per the germline V gene, CDR1 is SGDLS and CDR2 is YYNGEE. V gave up 0 bases and J gave up 6 bases, with 9 bases separating them. This CDR3 is built from 13 residues. This CDR3 is CASSVDGGDGYTF. The CDR3 DNA reads as TGTGCCAGCAGCGTAGATGGAGGGGATGGCTACACCTTC. The entire variable domain, with the rest obtained from reference TRBV9 and TRBJ1-2, is as follows: DSGVTQTPKHLITATGQRVTLRCSPRSGDLSVYWYQQSLDQGLQFLIQYYNGEERAKGNILERFSAQQFPDLHSELNLSSLELGDSALYFCASSVDGGDGYTFGSGTRLTVV.

The CDR3 loop reads CAIKIAGGMGEQYF. CDR3 coding DNA: TGTGCCATCAAAATAGCGGGAGGAATGGGCGAGCAGTACTTC. This rearrangement joins TRBV10-3 to TRBJ2-7; 10 bases are shared with TRBD2. The V gene's germline CDR1 is ENHRY and CDR2 SYGVKD. This CDR3 comprises 14 residues. V lost 7 bases to trimming and J lost 6 bases; unmatched junction nucleotides: 9.

The chain couples TRBV6-2 or TRBV6-3 to TRBJ2-3; the match to TRBD2 covers 10 bases. Germline values: CDR1 MNHEY, CDR2 SVGEGT. V was pared by 3 bases and J by 0 bases, with 9 bases of the junction left unmatched. The CDR3 extends over 18 amino acids. The CDR3 spells CASSYRGKAGGSTDTQYF. The CDR3 DNA reads TGTGCCAGCAGTTATCGGGGGAAAGCGGGAGGGAGCACAGATACGCAGTATTTT.

The chain combines TRBV29-1 with TRBJ2-2; D ambiguous. Trimming took off 5 bases at V and 6 bases at J, with 13 bases between the two ends. The CDR3 sequence is 13 residues long. Germline lookup yields CDR1 SQVTM and CDR2 ANQGSEA. The CDR3: CSVPEHRAGELFF. The CDR3 coding sequence is TGCAGCGTTCCGGAACACCGGGCCGGGGAGCTGTTTTTT.